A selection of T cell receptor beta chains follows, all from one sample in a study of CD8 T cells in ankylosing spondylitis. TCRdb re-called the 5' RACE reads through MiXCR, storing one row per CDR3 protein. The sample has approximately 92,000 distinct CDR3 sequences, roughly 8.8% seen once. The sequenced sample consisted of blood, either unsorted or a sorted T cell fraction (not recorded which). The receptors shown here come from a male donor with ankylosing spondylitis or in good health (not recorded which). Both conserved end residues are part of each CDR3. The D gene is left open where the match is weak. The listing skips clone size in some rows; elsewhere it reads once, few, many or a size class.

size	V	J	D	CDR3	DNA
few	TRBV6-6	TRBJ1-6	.	CASNLNPREPLHF	TGTGCCAGCAACTTAAACCCTCGGGAACCCCTCCACTTT
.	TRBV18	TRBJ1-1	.	CASSYELNTEAFF	TGTGCCAGTTCGTACGAATTGAACACTGAAGCTTTCTTT
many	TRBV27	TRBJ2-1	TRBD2	CASSNSGDYSLNEQFF	TGTGCCAGCAGCAATAGCGGGGATTACTCCCTCAATGAGCAGTTCTTC
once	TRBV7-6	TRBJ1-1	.	CASSSGRGTEAFF	TGTGCCAGCAGCTCGGGCCGGGGGACTGAAGCTTTCTTT
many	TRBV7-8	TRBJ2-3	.	CASSWQPRATDTQYF	TGTGCCAGCAGCTGGCAACCCCGGGCGACAGATACGCAGTATTTT
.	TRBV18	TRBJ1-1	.	CASSPLKGVTEAFF	TGTGCCAGCTCACCACTTAAGGGGGTCACTGAAGCTTTCTTT
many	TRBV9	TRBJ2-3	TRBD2	CASSVGAGGSTDTQYF	TGTGCCAGCAGCGTAGGTGCGGGGGGCAGCACAGATACGCAGTATTTT
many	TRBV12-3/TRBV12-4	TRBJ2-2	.	CASIRGWNTGELFF	TGTGCCAGCATTAGGGGCTGGAACACCGGGGAGCTGTTTTTT
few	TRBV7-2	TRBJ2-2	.	CASSLFPGELFF	TGTGCCAGCAGCTTATTCCCCGGGGAGCTGTTTTTT
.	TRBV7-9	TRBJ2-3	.	CASSRRWGGLLDTQYF	TGTGCCAGCAGCCGACGCTGGGGGGGCCTGTTAGATACGCAGTATTTT
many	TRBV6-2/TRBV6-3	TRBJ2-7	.	CASSYSSRGGSYEQYF	TGTGCCAGCAGTTACTCGAGCAGGGGGGGCTCCTACGAGCAGTACTTC
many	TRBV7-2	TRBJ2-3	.	CASTFFTGYTDTQYF	TGTGCCAGCACCTTTTTTACAGGGTACACAGATACGCAGTATTTT
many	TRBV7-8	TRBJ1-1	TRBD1	CASSLEGQGVKNTEAFF	TGTGCCAGCAGCTTAGAGGGGCAGGGGGTTAAGAACACTGAAGCTTTCTTT
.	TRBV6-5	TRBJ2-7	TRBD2	CASSYGDVRGGMYEQYF	TGTGCCAGCAGTTACGGGGACGTTCGCGGGGGGATGTACGAGCAGTACTTC
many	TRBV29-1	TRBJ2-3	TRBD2	CSAILAGGLTDTQYF	TGCAGCGCGATACTAGCGGGGGGCCTCACAGATACGCAGTATTTT
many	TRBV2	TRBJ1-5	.	CASSARRNQPQHF	TGTGCCAGCAGTGCTCGGCGAAATCAGCCCCAGCATTTT
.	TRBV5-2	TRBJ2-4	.	CASNFLAAGGRSDIQYF	TGTGCCAGCAACTTCCTCGCAGCGGGGGGGCGGTCGGACATTCAGTACTTC
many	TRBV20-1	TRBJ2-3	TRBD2	CSAMKRGSSTDTQYF	TGCAGTGCTATGAAGCGGGGTTCTAGCACAGATACGCAGTATTTT
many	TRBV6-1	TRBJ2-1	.	CASRRGLVNEQFF	TGTGCCAGCAGAAGAGGACTGGTTAATGAGCAGTTCTTC
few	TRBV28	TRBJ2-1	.	CASSSADSGTSYNEQFF	TGTGCCAGCAGTTCCGCGGATAGCGGAACCTCCTACAATGAGCAGTTCTTC
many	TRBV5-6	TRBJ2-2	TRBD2	CASSSRRLALITGELFF	TGTGCCAGCAGCTCGCGGAGACTAGCGTTAATCACCGGGGAGCTGTTTTTT
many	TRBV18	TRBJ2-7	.	CASTEVAQREQYF	TGTGCCAGCACAGAAGTAGCCCAGAGAGAGCAGTACTTC
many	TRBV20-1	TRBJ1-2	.	CSASTGDYGYTF	TGCAGTGCTAGCACCGGGGACTATGGCTACACCTTC
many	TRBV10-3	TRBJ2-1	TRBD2	CAIRTSGVGSYNEQFF	TGTGCCATCAGGACTAGCGGGGTAGGGTCCTACAATGAGCAGTTCTTC
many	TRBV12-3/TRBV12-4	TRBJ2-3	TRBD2	CASSFGGGRTDTQYF	TGTGCCAGCAGTTTCGGCGGGGGGCGCACAGATACGCAGTATTTT
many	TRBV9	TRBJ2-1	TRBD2	CASSVGLAVSNEQFF	TGTGCCAGCAGCGTCGGCCTAGCGGTATCCAATGAGCAGTTCTTC
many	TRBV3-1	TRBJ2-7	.	CASSQVNEQYF	TGTGCCAGCAGCCAAGTAAACGAGCAGTACTTC
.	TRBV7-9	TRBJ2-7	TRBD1	CASSNRDRAAVEQYF	TGTGCCAGCAGCAACCGGGACAGGGCCGCAGTCGAGCAGTACTTC
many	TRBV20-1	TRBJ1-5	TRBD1	CSAIIPGQMSYQPQHF	TGCAGTGCTATCATTCCGGGACAGATGTCTTATCAGCCCCAGCATTTT
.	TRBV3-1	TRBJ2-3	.	CASSQEWNSNTDTQYF	TGTGCCAGCAGCCAAGAGTGGAACAGTAACACAGATACGCAGTATTTT
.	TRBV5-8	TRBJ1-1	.	CASSQRLTEAFF	TGTGCCAGCAGCCAACGCCTCACTGAAGCTTTCTTT
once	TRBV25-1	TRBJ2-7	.	CASRVGEQYF	TGTGCCAGCAGGGTGGGGGAGCAGTACTTC
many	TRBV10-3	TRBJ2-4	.	CAISDSIAKNIQYF	TGTGCCATCAGTGATAGTATAGCCAAAAACATTCAGTACTTC
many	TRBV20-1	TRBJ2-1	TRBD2	CSARGRLAGASGQFF	TGCAGTGCTAGAGGGCGACTAGCGGGAGCGTCGGGGCAGTTCTTC
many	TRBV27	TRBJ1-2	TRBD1	CASSPFPGDRVTF	TGTGCCAGCAGTCCATTCCCTGGGGACAGGGTTACTTTC
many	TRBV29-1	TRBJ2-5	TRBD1	CSGQGHQETQYF	TGCAGCGGACAGGGGCACCAAGAGACCCAGTACTTC
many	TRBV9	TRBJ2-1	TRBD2	CASSSQLAGGLTYNEQFF	TGTGCCAGCAGCTCCCAACTAGCGGGGGGGCTTACTTACAATGAGCAGTTCTTC
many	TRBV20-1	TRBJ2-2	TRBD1	CSATQGAGELFF	TGCAGTGCTACCCAGGGGGCCGGGGAGCTGTTTTTT
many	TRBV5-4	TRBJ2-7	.	CASSFGPYEQYF	TGTGCCAGCAGCTTTGGCCCCTACGAGCAGTACTTC
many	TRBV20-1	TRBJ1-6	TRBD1	CSAKRGTGSPLHF	TGCAGTGCTAAGAGGGGGACAGGGTCACCCCTCCACTTT
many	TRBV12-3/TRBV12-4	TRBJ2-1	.	CASTARGQALNEQFF	TGTGCCAGCACCGCCCGAGGGCAGGCGCTCAATGAGCAGTTCTTC
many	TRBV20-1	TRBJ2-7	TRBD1	CSARGPGTVSLNEQYF	TGCAGTGCTAGAGGGCCCGGGACAGTTAGCCTGAACGAGCAGTACTTC
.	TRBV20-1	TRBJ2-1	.	CSGAGISLNEQFF	TGCAGTGGGGCGGGGATTTCCCTCAATGAGCAGTTCTTC
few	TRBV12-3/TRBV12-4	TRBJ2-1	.	CASSLRWNEQFF	TGTGCCAGCAGTTTACGTTGGAATGAGCAGTTCTTC
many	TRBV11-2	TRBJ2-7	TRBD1	CASSRDRGPEQYF	TGTGCCAGCAGCCGGGACAGGGGGCCCGAGCAGTACTTC
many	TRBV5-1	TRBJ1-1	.	CASSIALGRNTEAFF	TGCGCCAGCAGCATCGCTCTAGGGCGGAACACTGAAGCTTTCTTT
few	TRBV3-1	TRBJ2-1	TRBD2	CASSPGIAGGAVEQFF	TGTGCCAGCAGCCCCGGGATAGCGGGGGGTGCGGTTGAGCAGTTCTTC
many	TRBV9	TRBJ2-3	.	CASARGGVDTQYF	TGTGCCAGTGCAAGGGGGGGCGTAGATACGCAGTATTTT
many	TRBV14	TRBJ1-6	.	CASSQADGSPLHF	TGTGCCAGCAGCCAAGCGGACGGTTCACCCCTCCACTTT
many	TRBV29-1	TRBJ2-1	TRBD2	CSVESMGGSYNEQFF	TGCAGCGTTGAGAGTATGGGGGGGTCCTACAATGAGCAGTTCTTC
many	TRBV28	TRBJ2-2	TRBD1	CASYRGSTGELFF	TGTGCCAGTTACAGGGGATCCACCGGGGAGCTGTTTTTT
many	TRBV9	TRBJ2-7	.	CASSYRTDSYEQYF	TGTGCCAGCAGCTACCGGACGGATTCCTACGAGCAGTACTTC
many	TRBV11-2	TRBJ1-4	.	CASSPSRFGTNEKLFF	TGTGCCAGCAGCCCCTCCCGATTCGGAACTAATGAAAAACTGTTTTTT
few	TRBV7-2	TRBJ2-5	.	CASSRDFMRGETQYF	TGTGCCAGCAGCCGAGACTTCATGCGTGGGGAGACCCAGTACTTC
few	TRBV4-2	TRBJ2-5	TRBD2	CASSPVGTSGAGGETQYF	TGTGCCAGCAGCCCGGTCGGGACTAGCGGGGCTGGGGGAGAGACCCAGTACTTC